Sequencing of this T cell receptor (beta chain) was carried out in a study of T cell responses to AZD1222 COVID-19 vaccine. Across the study: Second doses that came at about 4 or about 12 weeks were put together. Broader study findings: Spike was spanned by vaccine-associated CD4 TCRs, which were dominant at 160-218 and 743-854. Among AZD1222 vaccinees, only 6 or 7 were seropositive at baseline. Among spike-specific TCRs, nearly half reportedly target unmutated variant regions.

CDR1 MNHEY and CDR2 SVGAGI come from the germline V gene. The trim removed 2 bases at V and 1 base at J, leaving 4 bases unmatched. This CDR3 contains 16 residues. The repertoire was sequenced with immunoSEQ multiplex PCR; TCRdb's copy has only in-frame clones and lacks some. The sample has 140,000 or so clones, about 90% seen once; the top ten hold 1.9%. Of note for this clone: The antigen is not known.

The receptor's source is an adult in good health. The chain employs TRBV6-5 and TRBJ2-5; the match to TRBD1 covers 10 bases. This sample comprised peripheral blood, obtained on day 0 of AZD1222 vaccination. The CDR3 protein is CASSYMTGGTQETQYF. The CDR3 nucleotides read TGTGCCAGCAGTTACATGACAGGGGGCACCCAAGAGACCCAGTACTTC.